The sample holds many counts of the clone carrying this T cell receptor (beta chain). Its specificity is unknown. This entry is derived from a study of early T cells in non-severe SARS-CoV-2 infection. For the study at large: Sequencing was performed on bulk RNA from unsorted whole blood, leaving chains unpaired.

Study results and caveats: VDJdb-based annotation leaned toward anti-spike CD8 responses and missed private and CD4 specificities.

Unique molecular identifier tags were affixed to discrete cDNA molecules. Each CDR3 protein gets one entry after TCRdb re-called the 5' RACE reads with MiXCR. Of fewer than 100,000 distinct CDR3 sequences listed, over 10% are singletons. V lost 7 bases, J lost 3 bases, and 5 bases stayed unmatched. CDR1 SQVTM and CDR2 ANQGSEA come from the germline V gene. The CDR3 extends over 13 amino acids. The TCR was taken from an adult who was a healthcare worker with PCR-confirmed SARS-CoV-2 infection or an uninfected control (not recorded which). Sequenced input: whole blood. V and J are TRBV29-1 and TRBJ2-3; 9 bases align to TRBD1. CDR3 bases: TGCAGCGCCTCCGGGACAGGGACAGATACGCAGTATTTT. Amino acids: CSASGTGTDTQYF.